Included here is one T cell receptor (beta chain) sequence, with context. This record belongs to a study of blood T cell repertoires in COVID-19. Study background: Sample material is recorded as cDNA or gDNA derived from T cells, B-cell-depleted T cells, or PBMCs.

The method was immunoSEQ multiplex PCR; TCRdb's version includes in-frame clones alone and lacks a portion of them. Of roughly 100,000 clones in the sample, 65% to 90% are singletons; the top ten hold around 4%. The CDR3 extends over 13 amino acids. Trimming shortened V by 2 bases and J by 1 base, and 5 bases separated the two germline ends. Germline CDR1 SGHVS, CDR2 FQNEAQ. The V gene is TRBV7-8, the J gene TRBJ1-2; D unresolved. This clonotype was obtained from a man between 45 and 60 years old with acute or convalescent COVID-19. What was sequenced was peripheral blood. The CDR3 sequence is CASSLSVNYGYTF. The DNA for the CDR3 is TGTGCCAGCAGCTTAAGCGTTAACTATGGCTACACCTTC.